The next 27 T cell receptor beta chains were all read from a single sample in a study of blood T cell repertoires in COVID-19. Assay used: immunoSEQ multiplex PCR; TCRdb lists only in-frame clones, some missing. The data show roughly 250,000 clones, 70% to 90% seen once. The sequencing sample was made of PBMCs or T cells enriched from blood (not recorded which). These receptors originate from a woman in her 30s who had recovered from COVID-19.

The chain couples TRBV6-1 to TRBJ2-1, with D tentatively TRBD1 (6 bases). Trimming left V 4 bases short and J 2 bases short, with 15 bases between. CDR3 length: 16 amino acids. CDR1 is MNHNS, CDR2 SASEGT, per germline. This CDR3 is CASSVSAGVAYNEQFF. The CDR3 DNA reads TGTGCCAGCAGTGTTTCCGCAGGGGTGGCCTACAATGAGCAGTTCTTC.

This clone came up a few times. This rearrangement joins TRBV7-3 to TRBJ1-6; 7 bases match TRBD1. CDR1 is SGHTA, CDR2 FQGTGA, per germline. Losses at the gene ends were 6 bases for V and 6 bases for J; bases not matched to a gene: 2. CDR3 length equals 13 residues. CDR3 residues: CASSWDSNSPLHF. In DNA, the CDR3 is TGTGCCAGCAGTTGGGACAGTAATTCACCCCTCCACTTT.

The chain couples TRBV28 to TRBJ2-7; 8 bases are shared with TRBD1. Germline V gene data show CDR1 as MDHEN and CDR2 as SYDVKM. The CDR3 has 14 residues. The V segment lost 2 bases and the J segment 6 bases; nucleotides outside the gene matches: 6. Here the CDR3 reads CASSLSRGLGEQYF. In DNA, the CDR3 is TGTGCCAGCAGTTTAAGCAGGGGGCTGGGCGAGCAGTACTTC.

The chain has TRBV3-1 (or the pseudogene TRBV3-2) and TRBJ2-2; TRBD2 matches 13 bases. With V trimmed by 1 base and J by 5 bases, 4 bases remained unmatched. Germline V lookup: CDR1 LGHDT, CDR2 YNNKEL (reference sequence). The CDR3 consists of 17 residues. The CDR3 protein is CASSQGTSGSGTGELFF. CDR3 DNA: TGTGCCAGCAGCCAAGGGACTAGCGGGAGTGGAACCGGGGAGCTGTTTTTT.

By frequency in the sample, this clone is medium-sized. The rearrangement joins TRBV19 to TRBJ2-5, with 7 nucleotides matching TRBD1. CDR1 LNHDA and CDR2 SQIVND come from the germline V gene (reference sequence). This CDR3 has 15 amino acids. With V trimmed by 1 base and J by 3 bases, 5 bases remained unmatched. The CDR3 sequence: CASSIGTGYKETQYF. The CDR3, as DNA: TGTGCCAGTAGTATAGGGACAGGCTATAAAGAGACCCAGTACTTC.

This clone was picked up one time. V usage is TRBV4-1 and J usage is TRBJ2-7; 9 bases map to TRBD2. Germline-derived CDR1 and CDR2 are MGHRA and YSYEKL. This CDR3 spans 15 amino acids. The V gene end was trimmed by 2 bases and the J gene end by 5 bases; junction bases not matched to a gene: 7. The CDR3 DNA reads TGCGCCAGCAGCCAATTACCGGGACTAGCTGACGAGCAGTACTTC. Its protein product is CASSQLPGLADEQYF.

The V gene is TRBV11-2, the J gene TRBJ2-1, with D unclear. V was pared by 0 bases and J by 6 bases, with 21 bases between. Germline V gives CDR1 SGHAT, CDR2 FQNNGV. The CDR3 spans 18 residues. The CDR3 coding sequence is TGTGCCAGCAGCTTAGATCTATGGGCAGAGTCCCCATCCAATGAGCAGTTCTTC. It codes for CASSLDLWAESPSNEQFF.

The chain's CDR3 is CASTKEAGLYGYTF. CDR3 nucleotides: TGTGCCAGCACTAAAGAAGCAGGGTTATATGGCTACACCTTC. The rearrangement links TRBV6-5 to TRBJ1-2; maybe TRBD1 (5 bases). Trimming cost V 7 bases and J 5 bases, with 17 bases left between them. The CDR3 contains 14 residues. Looked up from germline, CDR1 is MNHEY and CDR2 is SVGAGI.

J is TRBJ1-5 and V is TRBV28; D ambiguous. Germline V CDR1 and CDR2: MDHEN, SYDVKM. The length of the CDR3 is 18 residues. Between the trimmed V and J ends, which lost 1 base and 4 bases, there was a span of 20 bases. In DNA, the CDR3 is TGTGCCAGCAGTTTATCGGTCTTCTTACGAACCGAGAATCAGCCCCAGCATTTT. The encoded protein is CASSLSVFLRTENQPQHF.

The chain uses TRBV24-1 and TRBJ2-1; 7 bases map to TRBD2. The trim removed 6 bases at V and 10 bases at J, leaving 5 bases unmatched. The CDR3 has 12 amino acids. Per the germline V gene, CDR1 is KGHDR and CDR2 is SFDVKD. CDR3 coding DNA: TGTGCCACCAGTCTGACGCGGGGGGAGCAGTTCTTC. It is translated as CATSLTRGEQFF.

The chain employs TRBV6-5 and TRBJ2-7; D may be TRBD2 (6 bases). V was pared by 4 bases and J by 7 bases, with 17 bases between. This CDR3 is built from 14 residues. Germline values: CDR1 MNHEY, CDR2 SVGAGI. In nucleotides, the CDR3 is TGTGCCAGCAGTTTCGGGGGTGTGGTTGATGAGCAGTACTTC. Translation: CASSFGGVVDEQYF.

V gene TRBV10-3 combines with J gene TRBJ2-5; 8 positions agree with TRBD1. Per germline, CDR1 ENHRY and CDR2 SYGVKD. The length of the CDR3 is 15 residues. With V trimmed by 8 bases and J by 4 bases, 12 bases remained unmatched. CDR3 nucleotide sequence: TGTGCCATCGGCTTCAGGGGGCGATCCCGAGAGACCCAGTACTTC. Its protein is CAIGFRGRSRETQYF.

This chain links TRBV19 with TRBJ1-5, with D hard to call. Trimming removed 3 bases at V and 4 bases at J, with 13 bases between. The CDR3 sequence is 15 residues long. Germline V gene data show CDR1 as LNHDA and CDR2 as SQIVND (reference sequence). The CDR3 sequence: CASSIQSRTNQPQHF. As DNA, the CDR3 is TGTGCCAGTAGTATCCAGTCTAGAACTAATCAGCCCCAGCATTTT.

This chain connects TRBV4-1 to TRBJ2-2; weak D call: TRBD2 (5 bases). This CDR3 region has 18 residues. Germline V CDR1 and CDR2: MGHRA, YSYEKL. Trimming shortened V by 0 bases and J by 5 bases, and 19 bases separated the two germline ends. The CDR3 reads CASSQDTRDLSVTGELFF. For the CDR3, the DNA is TGCGCCAGCAGCCAAGATACCCGGGATTTATCCGTAACCGGGGAGCTGTTTTTT.

The chain couples TRBV5-1 to TRBJ1-1; weak D call: TRBD1 (5 bases). This CDR3 has 14 amino acids. The V and J ends lost 4 bases and 1 base respectively, with 11 bases between them. Germline-derived CDR1 and CDR2 are SGHRS and YFSETQ. As DNA, the CDR3 is TGCGCCAGCAGCCGACAGTCCCCGAACACTGAAGCTTTCTTT. Translating it yields CASSRQSPNTEAFF.

The chain uses TRBV27 and TRBJ2-7, with D perhaps TRBD2 (5 bases). Trimming removed 7 bases from V and 5 bases from J, with 15 bases in between. The germline V gene encodes CDR1 MNHEY and CDR2 SMNVEV (reference sequence). The CDR3 contains 13 residues. CDR3 protein: CASTLFHGDEQYF. The DNA for the CDR3 is TGTGCCAGCACCTTATTCCACGGGGACGAGCAGTACTTC.

The chain carries TRBV5-4 and TRBJ2-5; D may be TRBD2 (6 bases). Germline assignment: CDR1 SGHNT and CDR2 YYREEE (reference sequence). CDR3 length: 14 amino acids. Trimming shortened V by 6 bases and J by 3 bases, and 15 bases separated the two germline ends. CDR3 bases: TGTGCCAGCACCCACCCCAGGGAGGAAGAGACCCAGTACTTC. Translation: CASTHPREEETQYF.

CDR3 amino acids: CASSPSTGGTDTQYF. CDR3 sequence (DNA): TGTGCCAGCAGCCCGTCGACAGGGGGAACAGATACGCAGTATTTT. The chain is built from TRBV14 and TRBJ2-3; 9 positions agree with TRBD1. CDR3 size: 15 residues. From germline, CDR1 is SGHDN and CDR2 FVKESK. The ends lost 4 bases at V and 3 bases at J; junction bases unmatched: 5.

The chain couples TRBV29-1 to TRBJ2-5; D is uncertain. Trimming removed 4 bases at V and 4 bases at J, with 7 bases between. Germline assignment: CDR1 SQVTM and CDR2 ANQGSEA. This CDR3 is 11 amino acids long. The CDR3 nucleotides read TGCAGCGTTGGGCCTTCAGAGACCCAGTACTTC. Protein sequence: CSVGPSETQYF.

V is TRBV14 and J is TRBJ1-1; no clear D gene. This CDR3 is built from 13 residues. CDR1 SGHDN and CDR2 FVKESK come from the germline V gene. The ends were cut back, 5 bases at V and 0 bases at J, with 7 bases in the middle. The CDR3 spells CASSWSLNTEAFF. The CDR3 coding sequence is TGTGCCAGCAGCTGGAGCTTGAACACTGAAGCTTTCTTT.

This clone was recorded a few times. The rearrangement uses TRBV4-1 and TRBJ1-3, with D perhaps matching TRBD1 (5 bases). The germline V gene encodes CDR1 MGHRA and CDR2 YSYEKL. The CDR3 has 15 residues. Trimming pared 6 bases from V and 3 bases from J, leaving 15 bases between. The CDR3 reads CASRPGAGGGNTIYF. Here the CDR3 DNA reads TGCGCCAGCAGGCCCGGGGCGGGGGGTGGAAACACCATATATTTT.

The chain employs TRBV2 and TRBJ1-5, with no clear D. V lost 8 bases to trimming and J lost 1 base, with 18 bases between them. This CDR3 is 16 amino acids long. Germline V gene lookup returns CDR1 SNHLY and CDR2 FYNNEI. In DNA form, the CDR3 reads TGTGCCAGCCATGATAGTTTGCGGGGAAGCAATCAGCCCCAGCATTTT. Its protein is CASHDSLRGSNQPQHF.

The genes are TRBV10-3 and TRBJ2-3; D may be TRBD1 (6 bases). Trimming took off 6 bases at V and 0 bases at J, with 10 bases between the two ends. CDR3 length: 14 residues. CDR1 is ENHRY and CDR2 is SYGVKD in the germline V gene. DNA of the CDR3: TGTGCCATCAGGGACAGTCCTAGCACAGATACGCAGTATTTT. This codes for CAIRDSPSTDTQYF.

The chain is built from TRBV6-5 and TRBJ1-5; the match to TRBD1 covers 8 bases. Germline V gene data show CDR1 as MNHEY and CDR2 as SVGAGI. This CDR3 comprises 13 residues. J lost 4 bases, V lost 7 bases, and 3 bases had no gene match. CDR3 DNA sequence: TGTGCCAGCATTACAGGGGGAAATCAGCCCCAGCATTTT. Translation gives CASITGGNQPQHF.

This clone was observed a single time. This rearrangement joins TRBV2 to TRBJ1-4; TRBD1 matches 9 bases. V lost 7 bases and J lost 8; bases outside the gene matches: 14. The CDR3 extends over 16 amino acids. Per the germline V gene, CDR1 is SNHLY and CDR2 is FYNNEI. The CDR3 loop reads CASTIVQGASGEKLFF. Here the CDR3 DNA reads TGTGCCAGCACCATAGTACAGGGGGCAAGTGGGGAAAAACTGTTTTTT. The whole variable domain, remainder taken from reference TRBV2 and TRBJ1-4, is EPEVTQTPSHQVTQMGQEVILRCVPISNHLYFYWYRQILGQKVEFLVSFYNNEISEKSEIFDDQFSVERPDGSNFTLKIRSTKLEDSAMYFCASTIVQGASGEKLFFGSGTQLSVL.

The J gene is TRBJ1-1, the V gene TRBV7-9; D gene unclear. Per the germline V gene, CDR1 is SEHNR and CDR2 is FQNEAQ (reference sequence). The V end was cut by 1 base, the J end by 0 bases, with 9 bases between. The length of the CDR3 is 15 residues. The CDR3 sequence: CASSLGENMNTEAFF. The CDR3 DNA reads TGTGCCAGCAGCTTAGGGGAGAATATGAACACTGAAGCTTTCTTT.

This sequence joins TRBV7-9 and TRBJ2-1; 13 bases fit TRBD2. Germline-derived CDR1 and CDR2 are SEHNR and FQNEAQ (reference sequence). This CDR3 region has 15 residues. The J segment lost 6 bases and the V segment lost 4 bases, leaving 3 bases of the junction unmatched. The CDR3 DNA is TGTGCCAGCAGCTATGGGACTAGCGGGACCAATGAGCAGTTCTTC. It is translated as CASSYGTSGTNEQFF.